The 10 T cell receptor beta chains reported below all come from one sample, sequenced in a study of shared clonotypes between healthy human individuals. This table comes from immunoSEQ multiplex PCR, and its TCRdb copy is limited to in-frame clones, with some not included. The sample includes almost 750,000 clones, about two thirds seen only once; the top ten take around 1.7%. The sequenced sample consisted of memory CD4+ T cells sorted from blood. Sample subset: CD45RA-negative fraction. The receptors derive from a woman aged 25 to 39 in good health.

The V call is TRBV4-1, the J call TRBJ2-7; TRBD2 is a possible D gene (5 bases). Trimming shortened V by 4 bases and J by 0 bases, and 16 bases separated the two germline ends. The CDR3 loop spans 16 amino acids. The germline gives CDR1 MGHRA, CDR2 YSYEKL. CDR3 in amino acids: CASSPSEADPSYEQYF. The CDR3 DNA reads TGCGCCAGCAGCCCGAGTGAAGCGGACCCCTCCTACGAGCAGTACTTC.

The rearrangement uses TRBV5-1 and TRBJ2-3; 16 bases agree with TRBD2. Per the germline V gene, CDR1 is SGHRS and CDR2 is YFSETQ. The CDR3 covers 20 residues. V dropped 2 bases and J dropped 4; count of bases not matched to a gene: 13. CDR3 nucleotides: TGCGCCAGCAGCTTCCCCCCCGGGGGACTAGCGGGAGGGCCAGCAGATACGCAGTATTTT. It specifies CASSFPPGGLAGGPADTQYF.

The gene calls are TRBV28 and TRBJ2-1; TRBD1 or TRBD2 may be the D gene (5 bases each). Trimming took off 5 bases at V and 4 bases at J, with 21 bases between the two ends. Germline CDR1 MDHEN, CDR2 SYDVKM. The CDR3 totals 17 residues. The CDR3 protein is CASSAPLGVTPYNEQFF. CDR3 nucleotides: TGTGCCAGCAGTGCCCCCTTGGGGGTTACCCCGTACAATGAGCAGTTCTTC. The full variable domain, its missing parts supplied by reference TRBV28 and TRBJ2-1, is DVKVTQSSRYLVKRTGEKVFLECVQDMDHENMFWYRQDPGLGLRLIYFSYDVKMKEKGDIPEGYSVSREKKERFSLILESASTNQTSMYLCASSAPLGVTPYNEQFFGPGTRLTVL.

This chain uses TRBV6-5 with TRBJ1-1, with TRBD1 matching 8 bases. This CDR3 has 14 residues. From germline, CDR1 is MNHEY and CDR2 SVGAGI. V shed 4 bases, J shed 5 bases, and the junction held 6 bases outside the gene matches. DNA for the CDR3: TGTGCCAGCAGTTCGCCCACAGGGGGGACTGAAGCTTTCTTT. Its protein is CASSSPTGGTEAFF.

J is TRBJ2-3 and V is TRBV19, with TRBD2 identical over 16 bases. There are 19 residues in the CDR3. Germline V CDR1 and CDR2: LNHDA, SQIVND (reference sequence). Trimming at V came to 5 bases and at J to 5 bases, leaving 13 bases not matched to a gene. This CDR3 reads CASSSTPGLAGGPGDTQYF. CDR3 sequence (DNA): TGTGCCAGTAGTTCAACCCCGGGACTAGCGGGAGGGCCGGGAGATACGCAGTATTTT.

The CDR3 reads CASSPSEASYEQYF. The CDR3 region has the DNA TGTGCCAGCAGCCCGTCGGAGGCCTCCTACGAGCAGTACTTC. The V call is TRBV7-6, the J call TRBJ2-7, with D perhaps TRBD2 (5 bases). The CDR3 is made up of 14 amino acids. Per the germline V gene, CDR1 is SGHVS and CDR2 is FNYEAQ. V lost 5 bases, J lost 0 bases, and 11 bases lay in between.

The rearrangement uses TRBV6-6 and TRBJ1-5; D is ambiguous. Between the trimmed V and J ends, which lost 2 bases and 3 bases, there was a span of 8 bases. CDR1 and CDR2 (germline): MNHNY, SVGAGI (reference sequence). This CDR3 contains 14 residues. The CDR3 here is CASSYGQNNQPQHF. CDR3 in DNA: TGTGCCAGCAGTTACGGGCAGAACAATCAGCCCCAGCATTTT.

The V and J genes are TRBV7-3 and TRBJ2-7; 8 bases agree with TRBD1. J lost 5 bases, V lost 4 bases, and 7 bases had no gene match. This CDR3 comprises 14 residues. Germline CDR1 is SGHTA and CDR2 is FQGTGA. The CDR3 nucleotides read TGTGCCAGCAGCTCACGACAGGGGCGCAACGAGCAGTACTTC. The encoded protein is CASSSRQGRNEQYF.

The chain has TRBV10-1 and TRBJ1-1; 8 nucleotides align to TRBD1. Looked up from germline, CDR1 is WNHNN and CDR2 is SYGVQD (reference sequence). This CDR3 has 13 amino acids. V was clipped by 5 bases and J by 4 bases; unmatched bases: 3. This CDR3 reads CASSPDRATEAFF. CDR3 sequence (DNA): TGCGCCAGCAGTCCGGACAGGGCCACTGAAGCTTTCTTT.

The rearrangement links TRBV5-8 to TRBJ1-3, with no clear D. CDR1 SGHTS and CDR2 YDEGEE come from the germline V gene. V dropped 1 base and J dropped 3 bases, with 8 bases sitting between them. The CDR3 has 14 residues. The CDR3 is CASSLQYRGNTIYF. CDR3 bases: TGTGCCAGCAGCTTGCAGTACCGTGGAAACACCATATATTTT.